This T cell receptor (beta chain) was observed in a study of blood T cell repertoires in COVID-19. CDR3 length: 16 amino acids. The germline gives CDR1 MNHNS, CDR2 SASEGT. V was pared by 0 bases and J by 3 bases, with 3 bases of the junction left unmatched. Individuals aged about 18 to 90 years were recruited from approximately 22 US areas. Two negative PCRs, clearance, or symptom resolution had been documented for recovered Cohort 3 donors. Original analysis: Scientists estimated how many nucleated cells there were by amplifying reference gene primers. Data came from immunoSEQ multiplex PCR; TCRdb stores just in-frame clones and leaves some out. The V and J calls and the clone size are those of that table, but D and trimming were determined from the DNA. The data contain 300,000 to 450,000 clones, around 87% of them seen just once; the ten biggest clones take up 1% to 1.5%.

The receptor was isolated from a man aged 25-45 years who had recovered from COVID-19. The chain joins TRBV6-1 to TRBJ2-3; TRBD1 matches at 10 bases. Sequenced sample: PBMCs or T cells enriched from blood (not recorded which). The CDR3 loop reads CASSEASGQGTDTQYF. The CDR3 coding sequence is TGTGCCAGCAGTGAAGCGTCGGGACAGGGGACAGATACGCAGTATTTT.